The following is a T cell receptor beta chain sequence with its context. The entry originates in a study of blood T cell repertoires in COVID-19. Study in general: Acute and convalescent COVID-19 samples came from the United States, Italy and Spain. T cells, B-cell-depleted T cells, or PBMCs provided the cDNA or gDNA that served as material.

Source study methods: Estimates of nucleated cell counts were drawn from the amplification of reference gene primers. Here immunoSEQ multiplex PCR was the method, and the copy in TCRdb shows in-frame clones only, minus some. V and J calls and clone size come straight from that table; D and trimming were deduced from the DNA. The sample yields 150,000 to 200,000 clones, about 85% seen once. With 0 bases clipped from V and 0 bases from J, the junction kept 1 base outside the gene matches. The CDR3 totals 16 residues. Per the germline V gene, CDR1 is MNHEY and CDR2 is SVGAGI. V is TRBV6-5 and J is TRBJ1-4; 7 positions match TRBD1. Specimen: peripheral blood. This clonotype was obtained from an elderly woman in a cohort sampled during active or convalescent COVID-19. CDR3 DNA: TGTGCCAGCAGTTACTCCGGGACAGCAACTAATGAAAAACTGTTTTTT. This encodes CASSYSGTATNEKLFF.